These 17 T cell receptor beta chains were all obtained from the same sample, sequenced in a study of blood T cell repertoires in COVID-19. TCRdb keeps only in-frame clones here, not all; method: immunoSEQ multiplex PCR. The sample includes a few hundred thousand clones, around nine tenths of them seen just once. The sample comprised peripheral blood. Every receptor here comes from a man aged 45-65 years with active or convalescent COVID-19.

The rearrangement links TRBV7-2 to TRBJ2-7, with a possible D match to TRBD1 (5 bases). The CDR3 covers 15 residues. Germline V gene data show CDR1 as SGHTA and CDR2 as FQGNSA. Trimming left V 1 base short and J 1 base short, with 11 bases between. The CDR3 spells CASSLVAGNSYEQYF. CDR3 in DNA: TGTGCCAGCAGCTTAGTGGCAGGGAATTCCTACGAGCAGTACTTC.

As for this clone: Germline and junction disagree at one end, which may indicate a read error. The chain combines TRBV4-1 with TRBJ2-2; 9 nucleotides agree with TRBD1. This CDR3 has 20 residues. Germline CDR1 and CDR2: MGHRA and YSYEKL. The CDR3 is CASRQGGLQGAPGNTGELFF. The DNA of the CDR3 is TGCGCCAGCAGACAAGGGGGGTTACAGGGGGCGCCGGGTAACACCGGGGAGCTGTTTTTT.

V and J are TRBV18 and TRBJ1-1; D remains ambiguous. CDR1 is KGHSH, CDR2 LQKENI, per germline. V lost 3 bases to trimming and J lost 1 base, with 9 bases between them. This CDR3 is built from 14 residues. CDR3 in amino acids: CASSPVRSNTEAFF. CDR3 coding DNA: TGTGCCAGCTCACCGGTGAGGTCGAACACTGAAGCTTTCTTT.

This clone was counted a few times. V and J are TRBV2 and TRBJ2-1; the D gene is possibly TRBD1 (5 bases). V was trimmed by 6 bases and J by 2 bases, leaving 14 bases between them. Per germline, CDR1 SNHLY and CDR2 FYNNEI. This CDR3 spans 15 amino acids. CDR3 residues: CASRAGYEAYNEQFF. The CDR3, as DNA: TGTGCCAGCAGAGCAGGGTACGAAGCCTACAATGAGCAGTTCTTC.

This clone was seen just once. The DNA of the CDR3 is TGTGCCAGCAGTGAAGCTGTAGGAGGCAGAGATACGCAGTATTTT. This sequence encodes CASSEAVGGRDTQYF. The V call is TRBV6-1, the J call TRBJ2-3, with D perhaps TRBD2 (5 bases). This CDR3 is 15 amino acids long. The V and J ends lost 0 bases and 5 bases respectively, with 12 bases between them. The V gene's germline CDR1 is MNHNS and CDR2 SASEGT.

The chain combines TRBV6-5 with TRBJ1-5; the match to TRBD1 covers 9 bases. J lost 6 bases, V lost 6 bases, and 3 bases had no gene match. This CDR3 spans 13 amino acids. The germline V gene encodes CDR1 MNHEY and CDR2 SVGAGI. As DNA, the CDR3 is TGTGCCAGCAGGACAGGGGGGGGTCAGCCCCAGCATTTT. It is translated as CASRTGGGQPQHF.

This clone was detected only a few times. This chain links TRBV2 with TRBJ2-6, with D perhaps matching TRBD1 (6 bases). CDR1 is SNHLY, CDR2 FYNNEI, per germline. This CDR3 region has 20 residues. Trimming pared 3 bases from V and 0 bases from J, leaving 21 bases between. This chain's CDR3 is CASSDVNRRTESSGANVLTF. The CDR3 DNA sequence: TGTGCCAGCAGTGACGTTAATAGGAGGACAGAGAGCTCTGGGGCCAACGTCCTGACTTTC.

V is TRBV7-8 and J is TRBJ1-1; 10 bases map to TRBD1. With 5 bases clipped from V and 4 bases from J, the junction kept 7 bases outside the gene matches. The CDR3 extends over 15 amino acids. Germline lookup yields CDR1 SGHVS and CDR2 FQNEAQ. CDR3 coding DNA: TGTGCCAGCAGCCTGCGGACAGGGGGGAGCACTGAAGCTTTCTTT. It codes for CASSLRTGGSTEAFF.

The chain is built from TRBV4-2 and TRBJ2-7; TRBD2 matches 13 bases. The V and J ends lost 0 bases and 4 bases, in that order; junction bases with no gene match: 9. The CDR3 extends over 18 amino acids. Germline V CDR1 and CDR2: LGHNA, YNFKEQ. In nucleotides, the CDR3 is TGTGCCAGCAGCCAAGATCTTGGGACTAGCGGGACAGATTACGAGCAGTACTTC. This codes for CASSQDLGTSGTDYEQYF.

This chain uses TRBV30 with TRBJ2-3, with D perhaps TRBD1 (7 bases). The germline CDR1 and CDR2 sequences are GTSNPN and SVGIG (reference sequence). Trimming took 1 base from V and 6 from J, leaving 11 bases between them. The CDR3 runs 13 residues. The CDR3 DNA follows: TGTGCCTGGAGTGCAGGGGGGTGGGATACGCAGTATTTT. As protein: CAWSAGGWDTQYF.

CDR3 region: CASSSSPGQGKGYTF. CDR3 bases: TGTGCCAGCAGCTCTTCGCCGGGACAGGGAAAAGGCTACACCTTC. The chain carries TRBV7-2 and TRBJ1-2; 9 positions match TRBD1. V dropped 4 bases and J dropped 8; count of bases not matched to a gene: 11. The CDR3 length is 15 residues. The germline V gene encodes CDR1 SGHTA and CDR2 FQGNSA.

V usage is TRBV10-3 and J usage is TRBJ2-2; a possible D gene is TRBD2 (5 bases). V was clipped by 7 bases and J by 2 bases, with 20 bases between them. The CDR3 totals 17 residues. Germline lookup yields CDR1 ENHRY and CDR2 SYGVKD. Here the CDR3 DNA reads TGTGCCATCAAGGCGGCTGGAGGAGGAGTCAACACCGGGGAGCTGTTTTTT. This encodes CAIKAAGGGVNTGELFF.

The chain has TRBV6-5 and TRBJ1-5, with D possibly being TRBD1 (6 bases). The CDR3 consists of 15 residues. Germline V gene sequence: CDR1 MNHEY, CDR2 SVGAGI. Trimming took off 6 bases at V and 7 bases at J, with 19 bases between the two ends. DNA of the CDR3: TGTGCCAGCAGCCGGACAGTGGACAATGGGCAGCCCCAGCATTTT. Amino acid sequence: CASSRTVDNGQPQHF.

Comments on this clone: Different DNA sequences within this sample yield the same CDR3. V is TRBV18 and J is TRBJ1-3; TRBD1 is a possible D gene (6 bases). Germline V gene sequence: CDR1 KGHSH, CDR2 LQKENI. Trimming cost V 3 bases and J 2 bases, with 8 bases left between them. CDR3 length: 14 residues. The CDR3: CASSPTGTGNTIYF. CDR3 sequence (DNA): TGTGCCAGCTCACCCACAGGGACTGGAAACACCATATATTTT.

V is TRBV2 and J is TRBJ1-1; D uncertain. Germline-derived CDR1 and CDR2 are SNHLY and FYNNEI. The CDR3 sequence is 14 residues long. V was trimmed by 8 bases and J by 1 base, leaving 14 bases between them. The CDR3 is CASHLVQTNTEAFF. Here the CDR3 DNA reads TGTGCCAGCCACCTGGTACAGACGAACACTGAAGCTTTCTTT.

DNA for the CDR3: TGTGCCAGCAGCTCGTACAGGGGAGCAGCTTTCTTT. Its translation: CASSSYRGAAFF. V usage is TRBV11-1 and J usage is TRBJ1-1; TRBD1 agrees at 7 bases. V lost 4 bases, J lost 10 bases, and 6 bases stayed unmatched. The CDR3 extends over 12 amino acids. Germline CDR1 and CDR2: SGHAT and FQDESV (reference sequence).

This chain links TRBV5-1 with TRBJ2-5; 9 positions match TRBD2. Germline loops: CDR1 SGHRS, CDR2 YFSETQ. Trimming took 6 bases from V and 4 from J; bases not matched to a gene: 10. The length of the CDR3 is 15 residues. The CDR3 nucleotides are TGCGCCAGCATTAGCGGGAGTACTATCGGAGAGACCCAGTACTTC. Protein: CASISGSTIGETQYF.